This T cell receptor (beta chain) was recovered during a study of blood T cell repertoires in COVID-19. This CDR3 is 16 amino acids long. Germline CDR1 reads PRHDT; CDR2 reads FYEKMQ (reference sequence). With V trimmed by 3 bases and J by 0 bases, 7 bases remained unmatched. Repertoires were generated with immunoSEQ multiplex PCR, while TCRdb's copy carries only in-frame clones and drops some. In the table there are a few hundred thousand clones, 75% to 90% of which are singletons. Resolution of symptoms, clearance, or two negative PCRs was present in recovered Cohort 3 donors. This chain connects TRBV13 to TRBJ2-7; 8 bases match TRBD2. The TCR comes from a woman in her thirties who had recovered from COVID-19. What was sequenced was PBMCs or T cells enriched from blood (not recorded which). DNA for the CDR3: TGTGCCAGCAGCTTGAACCAGCGGGGGAGCTCCTACGAGCAGTACTTC. As protein: CASSLNQRGSSYEQYF.